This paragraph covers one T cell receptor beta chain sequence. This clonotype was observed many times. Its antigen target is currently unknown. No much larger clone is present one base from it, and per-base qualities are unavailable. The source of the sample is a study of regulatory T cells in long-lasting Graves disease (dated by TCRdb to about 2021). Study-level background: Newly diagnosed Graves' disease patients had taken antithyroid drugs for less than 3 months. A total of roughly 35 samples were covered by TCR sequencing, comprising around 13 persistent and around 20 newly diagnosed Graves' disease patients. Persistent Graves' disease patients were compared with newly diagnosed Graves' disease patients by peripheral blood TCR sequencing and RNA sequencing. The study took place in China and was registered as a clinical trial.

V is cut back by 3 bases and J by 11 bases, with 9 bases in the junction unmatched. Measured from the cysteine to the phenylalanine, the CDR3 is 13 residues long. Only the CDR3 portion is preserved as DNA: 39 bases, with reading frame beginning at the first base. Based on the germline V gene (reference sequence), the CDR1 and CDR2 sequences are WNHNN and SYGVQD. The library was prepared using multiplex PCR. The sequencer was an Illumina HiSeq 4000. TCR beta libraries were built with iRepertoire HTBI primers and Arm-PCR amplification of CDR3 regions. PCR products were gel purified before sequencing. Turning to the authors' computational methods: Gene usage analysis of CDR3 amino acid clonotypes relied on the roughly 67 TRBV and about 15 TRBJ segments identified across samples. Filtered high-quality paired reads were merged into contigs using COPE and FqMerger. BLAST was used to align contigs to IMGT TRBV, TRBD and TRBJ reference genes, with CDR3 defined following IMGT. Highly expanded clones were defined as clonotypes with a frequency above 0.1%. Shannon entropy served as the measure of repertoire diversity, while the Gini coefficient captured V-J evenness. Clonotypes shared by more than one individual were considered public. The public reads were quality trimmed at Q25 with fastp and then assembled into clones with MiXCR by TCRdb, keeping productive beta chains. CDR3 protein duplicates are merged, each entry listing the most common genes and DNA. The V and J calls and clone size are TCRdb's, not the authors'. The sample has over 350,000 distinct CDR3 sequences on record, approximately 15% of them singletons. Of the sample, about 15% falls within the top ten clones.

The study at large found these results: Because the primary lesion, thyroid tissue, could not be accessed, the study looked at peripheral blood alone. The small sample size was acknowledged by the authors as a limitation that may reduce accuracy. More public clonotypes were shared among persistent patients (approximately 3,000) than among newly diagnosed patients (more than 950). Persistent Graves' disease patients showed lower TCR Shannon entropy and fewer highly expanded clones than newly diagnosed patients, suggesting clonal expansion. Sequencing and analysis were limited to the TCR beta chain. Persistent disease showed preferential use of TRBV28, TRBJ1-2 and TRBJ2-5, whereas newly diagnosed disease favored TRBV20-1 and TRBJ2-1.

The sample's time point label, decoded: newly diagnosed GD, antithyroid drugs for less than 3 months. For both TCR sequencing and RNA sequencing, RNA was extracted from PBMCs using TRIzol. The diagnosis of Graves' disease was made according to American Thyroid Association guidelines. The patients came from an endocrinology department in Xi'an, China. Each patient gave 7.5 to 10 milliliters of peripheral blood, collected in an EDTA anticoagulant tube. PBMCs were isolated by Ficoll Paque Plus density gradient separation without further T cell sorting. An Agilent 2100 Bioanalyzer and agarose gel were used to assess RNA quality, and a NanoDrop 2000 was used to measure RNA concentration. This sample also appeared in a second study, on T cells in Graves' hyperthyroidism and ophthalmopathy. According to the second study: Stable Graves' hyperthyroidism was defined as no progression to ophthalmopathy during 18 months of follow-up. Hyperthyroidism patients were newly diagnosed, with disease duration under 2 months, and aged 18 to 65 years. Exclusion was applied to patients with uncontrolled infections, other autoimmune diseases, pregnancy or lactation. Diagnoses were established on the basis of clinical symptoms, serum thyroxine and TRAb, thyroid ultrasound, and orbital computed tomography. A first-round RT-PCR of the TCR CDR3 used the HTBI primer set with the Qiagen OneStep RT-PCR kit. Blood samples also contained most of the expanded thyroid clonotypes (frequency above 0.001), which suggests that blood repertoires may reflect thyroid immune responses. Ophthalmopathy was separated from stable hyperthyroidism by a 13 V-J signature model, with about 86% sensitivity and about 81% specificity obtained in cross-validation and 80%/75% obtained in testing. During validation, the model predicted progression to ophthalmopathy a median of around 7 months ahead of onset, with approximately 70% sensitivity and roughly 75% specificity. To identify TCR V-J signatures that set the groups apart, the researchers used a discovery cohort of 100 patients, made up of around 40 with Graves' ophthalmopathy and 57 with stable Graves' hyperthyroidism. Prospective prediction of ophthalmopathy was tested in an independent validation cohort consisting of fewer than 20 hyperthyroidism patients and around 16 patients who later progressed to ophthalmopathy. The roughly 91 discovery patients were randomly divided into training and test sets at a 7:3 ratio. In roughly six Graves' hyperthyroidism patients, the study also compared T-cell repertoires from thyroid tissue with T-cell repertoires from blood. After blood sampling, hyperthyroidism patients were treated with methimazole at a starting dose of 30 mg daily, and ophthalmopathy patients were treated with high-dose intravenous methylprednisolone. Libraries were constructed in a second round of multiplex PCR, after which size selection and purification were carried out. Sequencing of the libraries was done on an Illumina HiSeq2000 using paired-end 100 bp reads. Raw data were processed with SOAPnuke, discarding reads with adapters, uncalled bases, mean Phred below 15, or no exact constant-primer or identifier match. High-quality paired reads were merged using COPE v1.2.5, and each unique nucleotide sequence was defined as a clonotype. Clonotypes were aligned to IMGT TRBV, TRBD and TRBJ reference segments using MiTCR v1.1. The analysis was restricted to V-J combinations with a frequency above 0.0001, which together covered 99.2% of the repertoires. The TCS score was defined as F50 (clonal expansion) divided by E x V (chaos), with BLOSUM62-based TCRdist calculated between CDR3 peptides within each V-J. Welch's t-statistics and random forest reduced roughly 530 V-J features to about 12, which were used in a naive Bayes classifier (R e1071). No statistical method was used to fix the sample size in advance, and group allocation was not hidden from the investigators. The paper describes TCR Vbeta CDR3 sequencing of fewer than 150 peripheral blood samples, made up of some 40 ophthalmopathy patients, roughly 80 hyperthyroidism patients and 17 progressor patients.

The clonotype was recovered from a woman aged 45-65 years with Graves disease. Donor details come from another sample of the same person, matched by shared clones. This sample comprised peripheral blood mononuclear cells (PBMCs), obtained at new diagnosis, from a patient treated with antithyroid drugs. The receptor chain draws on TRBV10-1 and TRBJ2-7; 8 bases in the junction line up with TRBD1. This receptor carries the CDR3 CASSDSRTGTEYF. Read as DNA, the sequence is TGCGCCAGCAGTGATTCCCGGACAGGGACGGAGTACTTC.